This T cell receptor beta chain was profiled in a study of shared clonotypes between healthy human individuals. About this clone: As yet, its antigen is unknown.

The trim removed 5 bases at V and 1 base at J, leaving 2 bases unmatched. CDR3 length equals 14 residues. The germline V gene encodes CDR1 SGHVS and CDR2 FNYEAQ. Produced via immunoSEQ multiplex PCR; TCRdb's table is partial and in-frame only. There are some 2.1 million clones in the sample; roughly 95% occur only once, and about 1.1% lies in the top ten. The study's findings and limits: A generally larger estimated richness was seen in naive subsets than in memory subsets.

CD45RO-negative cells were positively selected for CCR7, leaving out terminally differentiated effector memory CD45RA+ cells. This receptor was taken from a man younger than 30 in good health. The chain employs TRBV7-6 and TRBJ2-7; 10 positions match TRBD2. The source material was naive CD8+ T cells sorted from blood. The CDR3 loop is CASSRLAGSYEQYF. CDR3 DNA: TGTGCCAGCAGCCGACTAGCGGGTTCCTACGAGCAGTACTTC.